The 2 T cell receptor beta chains listed next were all sequenced from one sample in a study of T cell repertoires in cytomegalovirus infection. MiXCR, run by TCRdb on the reads, gives a single entry per CDR3 protein. The table shows some 280,000 distinct CDR3 sequences, with approximately 13% occurring only once. The sequenced material came from PBMCs. The receptors here all came from a human donor in good health (CMV status not recorded). Some clones in this sample may be carry-over from other donors' samples.

The J gene is TRBJ2-7, the V gene TRBV20-1; D unresolved. In germline, CDR1 is DFQATT, CDR2 SNEGSKA (reference sequence). CDR3 size: 16 residues. The V end was cut by 4 bases, the J end by 6 bases, with 25 bases between. The CDR3 bases are TGCAGTGCTACGAGTCAAGATCCCGGCCGCTGGAGCGAGCAGTACTTC. Translation: CSATSQDPGRWSEQYF.

The chain links TRBV6-1 to TRBJ2-5; 10 bases agree with TRBD2. The germline V gene has CDR1 MNHNS and CDR2 SASEGT. J gave up 1 base and V 4 bases, and 9 bases lay outside the gene matches. The CDR3 extends over 17 amino acids. Here the CDR3 DNA reads TGTGCCAGCAGTGCGCCGGGACTAGCGCCCTCCCAAGAGACCCAGTACTTC. Protein sequence: CASSAPGLAPSQETQYF.